This T cell receptor beta chain was found in a study of blood T cells in healthy people across ages. General study points: TCR beta diversity correlated strongly with naive T cell percentage. Long-lived donors exceeded aged donors in naive CD4+ cells and diversity.

This clonotype has only a few counts. Its antigen remains unidentified. Donors ranged from roughly 6 to 90 years old and were healthy Caucasians in Russia. The CDR3 loop spans 15 amino acids. Germline V gene data show CDR1 as SGHVS and CDR2 as FQNEAQ. The ends lost 2 bases at V and 5 bases at J; junction bases unmatched: 4. Primed by a sample-barcoded 5' primer and a J-beta primer mix, a second PCR proceeded for about 6 to 11 cycles. TCRdb re-derived calls from the 5' RACE reads in MiXCR, one entry per CDR3 protein. This sample carries approximately 780,000 distinct CDR3 sequences, under 30% of them seen once, and the ten largest clones take 3%. These data also formed part of another study, on T cells of mothers and their children.

The sequencing sample was made of blood. This chain uses TRBV7-8 with TRBJ2-1; 9 positions match TRBD1. The clonotype originates from a boy between 10 and 17 years old in good health. The CDR3 coding sequence is TGTGCCAGCAGCTTACCACAGGGGGCACACAATGAGCAGTTCTTC. Its translation: CASSLPQGAHNEQFF.